This TCR beta chain emerged from a study of cytomegalovirus exposure and HLA in healthy donors. Study-wide results and limits: A previous analysis found most TCR beta V segments productive roughly 87% or roughly 30% of the time. Among the sequence variants, a highly shared cluster was likely an artifact of sequencing.

The V end lost 1 base, the J end lost 3 bases, and 10 bases lay between the germline ends. CDR1 LGHNA and CDR2 YNFKEQ come from the germline V gene. The CDR3 has 14 residues. PCR primers comprised 60 Vbeta and 13 Jbeta primers. Original analysis: Later work found approximately 87 million unique TCR beta chains, with some 11 million shared. This table comes from immunoSEQ multiplex PCR, and its TCRdb copy is limited to in-frame clones, with some not included. The V and J calls and the clone size are those of that table, but D and trimming were determined from the DNA. The sample includes approximately 61,000 clones, approximately 58% of them seen just once. A word on this clone: Its antigen is not known.

Donors had nominal health at sampling but likely had unrecorded immune exposures. Sequencing was carried out using PBMCs. The receptor comes from a woman between 50 and 59 years old in good health and CMV-seronegative. The V and J genes are TRBV4-2 and TRBJ2-7, with D perhaps matching TRBD1 (6 bases). The CDR3 DNA is TGTGCCAGCAGCCAAGGGGGGCAGAACTACGAGCAGTACTTC. Residues: CASSQGGQNYEQYF.